A selection of T cell receptor beta chains follows, all from one sample in a study of regulatory T cells in long-lasting Graves disease. From the multiplex PCR reads, TCRdb called clonotypes with MiXCR, one entry per CDR3 protein. The repertoire includes a few hundred thousand distinct CDR3 sequences, around 23% of them detected once, and about 27% sits in the top ten. The specimen was peripheral blood mononuclear cells (PBMCs), collected when the disease was refractory, from a patient treated with antithyroid drugs. The receptors derive from a woman between 40 and 55 years old with Graves disease. CDR3s include the opening cysteine and the closing phenylalanine or tryptophan. The order of the fields is V gene, J gene, D gene, clone size, CDR3 protein, CDR3 DNA. A D gene is named only where the DNA matches it firmly. The size of a clone is reported for some rows only, either as once, few or many, or as a class for expanded clones.

TRBV28,TRBJ1-5,NA,many,CASHLGRGSNQPQHF,TGTGCCAGCCATTTGGGAAGGGGTAGCAATCAGCCCCAGCATTTT
TRBV28,TRBJ2-7,TRBD2,NA,CASRGVAGGGEQYF,TGTGCCAGCAGGGGAGTAGCGGGAGGCGGCGAGCAGTACTTC
TRBV3-1,TRBJ2-5,TRBD2,few,CASSRVGSGSSETQYF,TGTGCCAGCAGCCGAGTTGGGAGCGGGAGTTCCGAGACCCAGTACTTC
TRBV18,TRBJ2-2,NA,once,CASSPPSTGELFF,TGTGCCAGCTCACCACCCAGCACCGGGGAGCTGTTTTTT
TRBV20-1,TRBJ2-1,TRBD1,many,CSASRGTGTRAGEQFF,TGCAGTGCTAGTCGTGGGACAGGGACGAGGGCTGGAGAGCAGTTCTTC
TRBV10-3,TRBJ2-2,NA,NA,CAIRSLGGEGTGELFF,TGTGCCATCCGATCGTTAGGGGGAGAAGGCACCGGGGAGCTGTTTTTT
TRBV9,TRBJ2-2,NA,NA,CASSQGLLNTGELFF,TGTGCCAGCAGCCAGGGACTTTTAAACACCGGGGAGCTGTTTTTT
TRBV11-2,TRBJ2-2,TRBD2,NA,CASSARGGGRASGELFF,TGTGCCAGCAGCGCCCGGGGTGGCGGGAGGGCCTCCGGGGAGCTGTTTTTT
TRBV6-1,TRBJ1-5,TRBD1,NA,CASSGGPQGASQPQHF,TGTGCCAGCAGTGGGGGGCCGCAGGGGGCGAGTCAGCCCCAGCATTTT
TRBV2,TRBJ2-1,NA,NA,CASSLGPSMQFF,TGTGCCAGCAGTTTGGGACCTTCCATGCAGTTCTTC
TRBV20-1,TRBJ2-7,NA,many,CSITGKFYEQYF,TGCAGTATCACAGGGAAGTTTTACGAGCAGTACTTC
TRBV3-1,TRBJ2-7,NA,NA,CASSQGTATYEQYF,TGTGCCAGCAGCCAAGGGACAGCAACCTACGAGCAGTACTTC
TRBV15,TRBJ2-7,TRBD2,NA,CATSSSTGTSGRREQYF,TGTGCCACCAGCAGTAGCACCGGGACTAGCGGGAGACGGGAGCAGTACTTC
TRBV5-6,TRBJ2-5,TRBD2,NA,CASSLGIGGESVETQYF,TGTGCCAGCAGCTTGGGGATCGGGGGGGAAAGTGTAGAGACCCAGTACTTC
TRBV5-6,TRBJ1-2,NA,NA,CASSLGLGVYGYTF,TGTGCCAGCAGCTTGGGCCTGGGGGTCTATGGCTACACCTTC
TRBV28,TRBJ2-1,NA,NA,CASSLLAEIGGRAYNEQFF,TGTGCCAGCAGTTTACTGGCGGAGATCGGGGGAAGGGCCTACAATGAGCAGTTCTTC
TRBV4-1,TRBJ1-4,NA,NA,CASSQTSTTNEKLFF,TGCGCCAGCAGCCAGACCAGCACAACTAATGAAAAACTGTTTTTT
TRBV28,TRBJ1-4,TRBD1,many,CASSMWGQGNEKLFF,TGTGCCAGCAGTATGTGGGGACAGGGGAATGAAAAACTGTTTTTT
TRBV15,TRBJ1-3,NA,few,CATSRDGDPSGNTIYF,TGTGCCACCAGCAGAGACGGGGATCCCTCTGGAAACACCATATATTTT
TRBV11-2,TRBJ2-7,TRBD1,NA,CASSLDPGQSYEQYF,TGTGCCAGCAGCTTAGACCCGGGACAGTCCTACGAGCAGTACTTC
TRBV19,TRBJ2-7,TRBD2,NA,CAGSASGSYHEQYF,TGTGCCGGTAGTGCGAGCGGGAGTTACCACGAGCAGTACTTC
TRBV5-1,TRBJ1-4,NA,NA,CASSLVVGSTNEKLFF,TGCGCCAGCAGCTTGGTCGTCGGGAGCACTAATGAAAAACTGTTTTTT
TRBV9,TRBJ2-2,NA,once,CASSPPGPLTGELFF,TGTGCCAGCAGCCCACCCGGGCCCCTCACCGGGGAGCTGTTTTTT
TRBV7-9,TRBJ2-5,TRBD1,NA,CASSLDLLGQAETQYF,TGTGCCAGCAGCTTAGATCTTTTGGGACAGGCAGAGACCCAGTACTTC
TRBV5-4,TRBJ1-2,TRBD1,NA,CASSIDRVVAVNYGYTF,TGTGCCAGCAGTATTGACAGGGTGGTCGCAGTTAACTATGGCTACACCTTC
TRBV2,TRBJ2-1,NA,once,CASSEVNNEQFF,TGTGCCAGCAGCGAAGTTAACAATGAGCAGTTCTTC
TRBV11-2,TRBJ1-1,NA,many,CASSLGQVAFF,TGTGCCAGCAGCTTAGGGCAGGTGGCTTTCTTT
TRBV3-1,TRBJ2-7,NA,many,CASSHGLSDYEQYF,TGTGCCAGCAGCCATGGGTTGTCGGACTACGAGCAGTACTTC
TRBV28,TRBJ1-5,NA,many,CASTTGARYNQPQHF,TGTGCCAGCACCACCGGTGCCAGATACAATCAGCCCCAGCATTTT
TRBV20-1,TRBJ2-7,NA,many,CSARDQGGYEQYF,TGCAGTGCTAGAGACCAGGGTGGGTACGAGCAGTACTTC
TRBV28,TRBJ2-1,NA,NA,CASSQKPAGYNEQFF,TGTGCCAGCAGTCAAAAGCCCGCGGGGTACAATGAGCAGTTCTTC